The clone carrying this T cell receptor (beta chain) was seen repeatedly, ten times or more. Its antigen is still unknown. This record belongs to a study of Graves' ophthalmopathy and Graves' hyperthyroidism. Overall study results and limits: Sensitivity of about 67% and specificity of roughly 78% were achieved by the model that predicted ophthalmopathy progression.

Looked up from germline, CDR1 is SGHTS and CDR2 is YDEGEE. Trimming removed 5 bases at V and 12 bases at J, with 17 bases between. This CDR3 is built from 12 residues. Where ophthalmopathy was present, donors had moderate-to-severe activity, CAS ≥3, NOSPECS ≥4 and duration under 3 months. Other autoimmune diseases, uncontrolled infections, pregnancy or lactation ruled patients out of participation. Clinicians made diagnoses from clinical symptoms, serum thyroxine, TRAb, thyroid ultrasound and orbital computed tomography. Amplifying from RNA transcripts, the study obtained TCR beta CDR3 regions. HTBI primers primed a first-round RT-PCR, and a second-round multiplex PCR followed. TCRdb re-called the multiplex PCR reads through MiXCR, storing one row per CDR3 protein. The sample carries 600,000 to 700,000 distinct CDR3 sequences, roughly two fifths recorded once.

The J gene is TRBJ1-2, the V gene TRBV5-8; D ambiguous. Sequenced material: peripheral blood. The origin of this receptor is an adult man with Graves' ophthalmopathy. CDR3 residues: CASSDSAAADTF. The CDR3 nucleotides are TGTGCCAGCAGTGATTCGGCAGCGGCTGACACCTTC.